Included here is one TCR beta chain sequence, with context. This sample was included in a study of shared clonotypes between healthy human individuals. Trimming stripped 5 bases from V and 5 bases from J, with 12 bases between. In germline, CDR1 is SEHNR, CDR2 FQNEAQ (reference sequence). The CDR3 is 13 residues long. Produced via immunoSEQ multiplex PCR; TCRdb's table is partial and in-frame only. The sample records about 2.4 million clones, approximately 93% being singletons. The sequencing sample was made of naive CD4+ T cells from PBMCs. Subset defined: CD45RA+ positively selected. The clonotype was recovered from a man between 18 and 35 years old in good health. Some clones in this sample may be carry-over from other donors' samples. The V call is TRBV7-9, the J call TRBJ2-5; D not certain. In DNA form, the CDR3 reads TGTGCCAGCAGCGCCAGACTCCGGGAGACCCAGTACTTC. It encodes CASSARLRETQYF. The full variable domain, its missing parts supplied by reference TRBV7-9 and TRBJ2-5, is DTGVSQNPRHKITKRGQNVTFRCDPISEHNRLYWYRQTLGQGPEFLTYFQNEAQLEKSRLLSDRFSAERPKGSFSTLEIQRTEQGDSAMYLCASSARLRETQYFGPGTRLLVL.